This T cell receptor (beta chain) stems from a study of CD8+ T cells in alopecia areata (dated by TCRdb to the late 2010s). Background on the whole study: Treated patients were enrolled in an open-label pilot trial of oral tofacitinib, 5 to 10 mg twice daily, for moderate-to-severe alopecia areata. RNA was extracted with the PAXgene miRNA kit for fixed scalp, the miRNeasy kit for PBMCs, and the RNeasy kit for mouse skin. Biopsies were taken from tofacitinib-treated patients at baseline and again at 4 and 24 weeks into treatment, and several of those patients also had a later scalp biopsy. In humans, TCRbeta sequencing was performed on scalp tissue and on sorted CD4+ and CD8+ peripheral blood T cells from healthy controls and from patients with patchy or totalis/universalis alopecia areata. Scalp clonality was compared across normal scalp (n=4), patchy alopecia areata scalp (n=8), and alopecia totalis/universalis scalp (n=8). Patients stayed on tofacitinib for 6 to 18 months and then had 6 months of follow-up off drug so that delayed response and recurrence could be assessed. To study T cell clonal expansion in alopecia areata, the researchers applied high-throughput TCRbeta sequencing to both the C3H/HeJ mouse model and human patients. TCRbeta CDR3 regions were amplified by immunoSEQ multiplex PCR with 35 Vbeta forward and 13 Jbeta reverse primers.

The time point tag for this specimen amounts to: baseline before oral tofacitinib. Lesional scalp punch biopsies and peripheral blood were obtained from alopecia areata patients. After PBMCs were isolated by density centrifugation and stained for CD3, CD4 and CD8, a FACSAria was used to sort CD4+ and CD8+ T cells. The investigation overall reported the following: Resident alphabeta T cells in normal human skin are also sequenced, complicating scalp TCR repertoire analysis, unlike mouse skin dominated by gammadelta T cells. Compared with mice, TCR sequences shared between patients were less clear, possibly partly because of HLA diversity across the patient population. Higher clonality and more expanded CD8+ clones were observed in lesional scalp than in normal scalp, particularly in alopecia totalis/universalis, a finding suggestive of antigenic drive.

Of note for this clone: This receptor's antigen is unknown. No qualities accompany the bases; no much larger clone lies one base away.

In the germline V gene, CDR1 corresponds to ENHRY and CDR2 to SYGVKD. The CDR3 goes from the cysteine to the phenylalanine over 12 residues. Only the CDR3 portion is preserved as DNA: 36 bases, with reading frame beginning at the first base. At the junction V is shortened by 0 bases and J by 6 bases, with 3 bases in between. Library preparation was by the immunoSEQ multiplex PCR assay. RNA was extracted from all samples and reverse transcribed into cDNA as template for TCR sequencing. SuperScript III was used to make first-strand cDNA, primed with a 2:1 mix of oligo-dT and random hexamers. A synthetic immune receptor repertoire was used to assess amplification bias, and residual bias was removed computationally. On the authors' methods: After raw reads were preprocessed to remove errors, the CDR3 was defined following IMGT conventions as running from the conserved cysteine to phenylalanine. Clonality was computed as 1 minus the Shannon entropy, with the entropy normalized by log2 of the number of productive unique TCRs. Whether scalp clones were CD4 or CD8 was inferred by matching scalp TCRbeta sequences against CD4 and CD8 repertoires sorted from blood. Here the immuneACCESS table is served through TCRdb, limited to in-frame sequences with V and J called. Missing clones are a known gap in these copies; in checked studies unresolved V genes cover under half, and the rest lacks a known reason. V, J and clone size reflect that table, while D and trimming were determined from the DNA. In this sample the table shows about 130,000 clones, approximately 53% of which occur a single time. The ten largest clones represent roughly 4.5% of the sample.

The sequencing used CD4+ T cells sorted from blood, collected at week 0. Recombination linked TRBV10-3 to TRBJ2-1; the D gene identity is not certain. This TCR was recovered from a human donor with alopecia areata. CDR3 protein: CAISESINEQFF. In nucleotide form, the sequence is TGTGCCATCAGTGAGTCGATCAATGAGCAGTTCTTC.